The 21 T cell receptor beta chains below come from one sample, sequenced in a study of blood T cells in healthy people across ages. Alongside a J-beta primer mix, a sample-barcoded 5' primer served in a second PCR lasting about 6 to 12 cycles. MiXCR was run by TCRdb on the 5' RACE reads, yielding one entry per CDR3 protein. Here the sample spans 1.4 million to 1.5 million distinct CDR3 sequences, around 39% being singletons. Input material: blood. Receptors originate from a woman between 18 and 29 years old in good health.

V usage is TRBV29-1 and J usage is TRBJ2-4, with a tentative D call TRBD1 (6 bases). The end of the DNA fits TRBJ2-7 better, so the J call may be wrong. Germline CDR1 is SQVTM and CDR2 is ANQGSEA. This CDR3 has 11 residues. The CDR3 DNA sequence: TGCAGCGCCACAACAGGGCCCGAGCAGTACTTC. Its protein is CSATTGPEQYF.

This clonotype turned up a few times. The chain is built from TRBV4-1 and TRBJ2-7; tentatively, D is TRBD1 or TRBD2 (5 bases each). Germline CDR1 and CDR2: MGHRA and YSYEKL. V was pared by 4 bases and J by 6 bases, with 16 bases between. There are 14 residues in the CDR3. The CDR3 bases are TGCGCCAGCAGCCGGTTGGGACCCGCCGCCGAGCAGTACTTC. As protein: CASSRLGPAAEQYF.

This clonotype was seen once. The rearrangement links TRBV11-3 to TRBJ2-1, with D possibly being TRBD1 (5 bases). The germline V gene has CDR1 SGHNT and CDR2 YENEEA. Deletions cut 3 bases from V and 4 bases from J, with 13 bases between. The CDR3 contains 15 residues. CDR3 DNA: TGTGCCAGCAGCTTTCCTGACAGTGCTTACAATGAGCAGTTCTTC. This sequence encodes CASSFPDSAYNEQFF.

This clonotype has only a few counts. The chain links TRBV2 to TRBJ2-3; the D is unclear. The CDR3 sequence is 15 residues long. In germline, CDR1 is SNHLY, CDR2 FYNNEI. Trimming left V 1 base short and J 0 bases short, with 8 bases between. Here the CDR3 DNA reads TGTGCCAGCAGTGAAGTGGACCCTAGCACAGATACGCAGTATTTT. Its translation is CASSEVDPSTDTQYF.

CDR3: CASSPESGGAWDTQYF. Here the CDR3 DNA reads TGTGCCAGCAGCCCTGAGTCGGGGGGGGCCTGGGATACGCAGTATTTT. The chain joins TRBV4-2 to TRBJ2-3; 8 bases map to TRBD2. This CDR3 spans 16 amino acids. Germline V gene lookup returns CDR1 LGHNA and CDR2 YNFKEQ. V lost 4 bases and J lost 6; bases outside the gene matches: 12.

This clonotype is a singleton in its sample. DNA for the CDR3: TGTGCCAGCAGCCGCCGGACAGGGATCGAAGAGACCCAGTACTTC. It is translated as CASSRRTGIEETQYF. The chain combines TRBV14 with TRBJ2-5; 8 nucleotides align to TRBD1. V was pared by 4 bases and J by 3 bases, with 7 bases of the junction left unmatched. The CDR3 sequence is 15 residues long. The V gene's germline CDR1 is SGHDN and CDR2 FVKESK.

J is TRBJ2-5 and V is TRBV20-1, with TRBD2 matching 9 bases. Germline V gene data show CDR1 as DFQATT and CDR2 as SNEGSKA (reference sequence). V trimming: 2 bases; J trimming: 4 bases; junction bases outside the gene matches: 14. The CDR3 runs to 17 residues. This CDR3 is CSARQRDAGGALETQYF. The CDR3 DNA sequence: TGCAGTGCTAGACAGAGGGATGCGGGGGGGGCTTTAGAGACCCAGTACTTC.

This rearrangement joins TRBV20-1 to TRBJ1-5; D gene ambiguous. V lost 3 bases and J lost 0, with 9 bases in between. Per germline, CDR1 DFQATT and CDR2 SNEGSKA (reference sequence). The CDR3 totals 14 residues. CDR3 nucleotide sequence: TGCAGTGCTAGCCCCTCTCATAGCAATCAGCCCCAGCATTTT. Its protein product is CSASPSHSNQPQHF.

The chain recombines TRBV5-6 with TRBJ2-1; D possibly uses TRBD1 or TRBD2 (5 bases each). The CDR3 runs 15 residues. Trimming shortened V by 0 bases and J by 8 bases, and 15 bases separated the two germline ends. Per the germline V gene, CDR1 is SGHDT and CDR2 is YYEEEE. CDR3 in amino acids: CASSLGGRLTDEQFF. Here the CDR3 DNA reads TGTGCCAGCAGCTTGGGGGGACGCCTGACGGATGAGCAGTTCTTC.

The rearrangement links TRBV12-3 or TRBV12-4 to TRBJ2-1; 7 bases fit TRBD1. With 5 bases clipped from V and 8 bases from J, the junction kept 6 bases outside the gene matches. This CDR3 comprises 13 residues. The CDR3 nucleotides read TGTGCCAGCAGTGCACAGGGGATCCATGAGCAGTTCTTC. Residues: CASSAQGIHEQFF.

This clonotype was counted a few times. The rearrangement links TRBV11-2 to TRBJ2-3, with 7 bases fitting TRBD1. The CDR3 is made up of 17 amino acids. Germline trimming cut 2 bases from V and 0 bases from J; bases unmatched to any gene: 8. Germline loops: CDR1 SGHAT, CDR2 FQNNGV. In DNA form, the CDR3 reads TGTGCCAGCAGCTTATCCCTCGGGACAGAAAGCACAGATACGCAGTATTTT. Translated: CASSLSLGTESTDTQYF.

The V and J genes are TRBV7-8 and TRBJ1-1; D is perhaps TRBD1 (5 bases). Trimming shortened V by 0 bases and J by 1 base, and 18 bases separated the two germline ends. Per the germline V gene, CDR1 is SGHVS and CDR2 is FQNEAQ. The CDR3 loop spans 18 amino acids. The CDR3 reads CASSLAAQGRRSNTEAFF. The CDR3 DNA reads TGTGCCAGCAGCTTAGCCGCCCAGGGTAGGAGATCGAACACTGAAGCTTTCTTT.

The chain employs TRBV6-5 and TRBJ2-3; 8 nucleotides match TRBD2. The V gene's germline CDR1 is MNHEY and CDR2 SVGAGI. The junction had 5 bases not matched to a gene; V was cut back by 7 bases and J by 2 bases. This CDR3 is 14 amino acids long. In DNA, the CDR3 is TGTGCCAGCACCAAGCGGGGGCCCACAGATACGCAGTATTTT. This codes for CASTKRGPTDTQYF.

CDR3 sequence (DNA): TGCAGTGCTGTCGGACAGGAGATCTCCTACGAGCAGTACTTC. Translating gives CSAVGQEISYEQYF. The chain uses TRBV20-1 and TRBJ2-7; 7 positions agree with TRBD1. Germline CDR1 DFQATT, CDR2 SNEGSKA (reference sequence). This CDR3 region has 14 residues. J was trimmed by 0 bases and V by 5 bases; bases with no gene match: 7.

This chain joins TRBV9 and TRBJ2-1; D is undetermined. The J call may be faulty, since TRBJ2-7 better matches the DNA end. Germline CDR1 SGDLS, CDR2 YYNGEE. The CDR3 loop spans 15 amino acids. CDR3 protein: CASSPSPSSYNEQYF. In DNA form, the CDR3 reads TGTGCCAGCAGCCCAAGTCCGAGCTCCTACAATGAGCAGTACTTC.

In its sample, this clonotype was seen a few times. The CDR3 bases are TGCAGTGCTTTACTAGCGGGGGGGCGGGGGGCCAAAAACATTCAGTACTTC. Translated: CSALLAGGRGAKNIQYF. The J gene is TRBJ2-4, the V gene TRBV20-1, with TRBD2 matching 13 bases. The J segment lost 1 base and the V segment lost 5 bases, leaving 8 bases of the junction unmatched. This CDR3 comprises 17 residues. Per the germline V gene, CDR1 is DFQATT and CDR2 is SNEGSKA (reference sequence).

This clonotype was observed a few times. The V call is TRBV11-2, the J call TRBJ1-2; 11 bases are a match to TRBD1. The V gene end was trimmed by 5 bases and the J gene end by 3 bases; junction bases not matched to a gene: 11. There are 17 residues in the CDR3. CDR1 and CDR2 from the germline V gene are SGHAT and FQNNGV. The CDR3 spells CASSPMDRGLFHYGYTF. CDR3 DNA: TGTGCCAGCAGCCCCATGGACAGGGGGCTCTTTCACTATGGCTACACCTTC.

This clonotype was picked up a small number of times. This chain links TRBV28 with TRBJ1-2, with unresolved D. The V and J ends lost 7 bases and 4 bases respectively, with 10 bases between them. Per germline, CDR1 MDHEN and CDR2 SYDVKM. This CDR3 contains 12 residues. The CDR3 protein is CASKSPPYGYTF. Written as DNA, the CDR3 is TGTGCCAGCAAGTCTCCGCCCTATGGCTACACCTTC.

The V gene is TRBV6-1, the J gene TRBJ2-7; either TRBD1 or TRBD2 may supply D (6 bases each). The CDR3 runs 14 residues. V was trimmed by 5 bases and J by 5 bases, leaving 16 bases between them. Germline CDR1 is MNHNS and CDR2 is SASEGT. The DNA of the CDR3 is TGTGCCAGCAGTCAGGGGCCGTGGGGGGACGAGCAGTACTTC. This gives the protein CASSQGPWGDEQYF.

This clonotype was seen only a few times. The chain has TRBV12-3 or TRBV12-4 and TRBJ2-1, with unresolved D. V gave up 6 bases and J gave up 6 bases, with 15 bases separating them. This CDR3 spans 14 amino acids. The CDR3 loop reads CASSLGARSNEQFF. The CDR3 DNA reads TGTGCCAGCAGCCTAGGCGCCCGCAGCAATGAGCAGTTCTTC.

The chain combines TRBV9 with TRBJ2-5; the match to TRBD2 covers 7 bases. The CDR3 contains 16 residues. After removal of 0 bases from V and 5 bases from J, the junction contained 10 bases not matched to a gene. Germline-derived CDR1 and CDR2 are SGDLS and YYNGEE. The CDR3 DNA reads as TGTGCCAGCAGCGTAGAGAGCGGGGCTGGATGGGAGACCCAGTACTTC. This translates into CASSVESGAGWETQYF.